The present TCR beta chain was sequenced within a study of blood T cell repertoires in COVID-19. Study context: Italy, Spain and the United States were the sources of the convalescent and acute COVID-19 samples. T cells, B-cell-depleted T cells, or PBMCs provided the cDNA or gDNA that served as material.

This clone has just a few counts. Trimming removed 3 bases from V and 3 bases from J; junction bases left unmatched: 8. The germline V gene encodes CDR1 SGHRS and CDR2 YFSETQ. CDR3 length equals 17 residues. Authors' analysis steps: Amplifying reference gene primers gave estimates of nucleated cell counts. Measured with immunoSEQ multiplex PCR; TCRdb has only the in-frame clones, and not every one. For V, J and clone size, that table is used; D and trimming come from the DNA. The table includes under 95,000 clones, around nine tenths detected once. This clonotype was sampled from a man aged 55 to 70 with acute or convalescent COVID-19. The sequencing input was peripheral blood. The rearrangement joins TRBV5-1 to TRBJ1-4; 10 positions agree with TRBD1. The CDR3 DNA is TGCGCCAGCAGCTCACCGGACAGGGGGAAAGCTAATGAAAAACTGTTTTTT. Its translation: CASSSPDRGKANEKLFF.